Presented here are 31 T cell receptor beta chains from one specimen sequenced in a study of blood T cell repertoires in COVID-19. Profiled with immunoSEQ multiplex PCR; TCRdb holds only in-frame clones, not every one. The table shows more than 65,000 clones, with about 91% occurring only once. Sequencing used peripheral blood. The receptors were sampled from a woman between 45 and 60 years old with acute or convalescent COVID-19.

This clone was picked up one time. The chain uses TRBV6-5 and TRBJ1-3; unclear D gene. V was trimmed by 0 bases and J by 1 base, leaving 7 bases between them. The length of the CDR3 is 15 residues. CDR1 is MNHEY and CDR2 is SVGAGI in the germline V gene. CDR3 nucleotide sequence: TGTGCCAGCAGTTACTCTCCCGGTTCTGGAAACACCATATATTTT. Its translation is CASSYSPGSGNTIYF.

This clone was seen once. Other DNA sequences within the sample encode an identical CDR3. The chain carries TRBV18 and TRBJ1-1; the match to TRBD1 covers 7 bases. V was pared by 0 bases and J by 1 base, with 2 bases of the junction left unmatched. The CDR3 has 15 residues. Germline V gene lookup returns CDR1 KGHSH and CDR2 LQKENI. In nucleotides, the CDR3 is TGTGCCAGCTCACCACCGACAGGGAGGAACACTGAAGCTTTCTTT. This gives the protein CASSPPTGRNTEAFF. Complete variable domain (other parts from reference TRBV18 and TRBJ1-1): NAGVMQNPRHLVRRRGQEARLRCSPMKGHSHVYWYRQLPEEGLKFMVYLQKENIIDESGMPKERFSAEFPKEGPSILRIQQVVRGDSAAYFCASSPPTGRNTEAFFGQGTRLTVV.

The chain recombines TRBV9 with TRBJ2-2; D remains ambiguous. The germline CDR1 and CDR2 sequences are SGDLS and YYNGEE. Trimming removed 6 bases from V and 2 bases from J, with 5 bases in between. The CDR3 consists of 12 residues. The CDR3 spells CASTKNTGELFF. The CDR3 nucleotides read TGTGCCAGCACCAAAAACACCGGGGAGCTGTTTTTT.

The gene calls are TRBV27 and TRBJ1-4; 7 bases agree with TRBD1. Trimming removed 2 bases from V and 0 bases from J; junction bases left unmatched: 6. Germline V gene lookup returns CDR1 MNHEY and CDR2 SMNVEV (reference sequence). The CDR3 is made up of 17 amino acids. The CDR3 bases are TGTGCCAGCAGTTTACAAGTCAGGGGGACAACTAATGAAAAACTGTTTTTT. Translation: CASSLQVRGTTNEKLFF. The full variable domain, with the rest looked up from reference TRBV27 and TRBJ1-4, is EAQVTQNPRYLITVTGKKLTVTCSQNMNHEYMSWYRQDPGLGLRQIYYSMNVEVTDKGDVPEGYKVSRKEKRNFPLILESPSPNQTSLYFCASSLQVRGTTNEKLFFGSGTQLSVL.

CDR3 in DNA: TGTGCCAGCCTAAGATTGATCGGAGGCTCTTACAATGAGCAGTTCTTC. Its protein product is CASLRLIGGSYNEQFF. This chain links TRBV2 with TRBJ2-1; maybe TRBD2 (5 bases). Trimming pared 8 bases from V and 4 bases from J, leaving 21 bases between. CDR1 is SNHLY, CDR2 FYNNEI, per germline. CDR3 length: 16 amino acids.

This clone was observed a handful of times. V and J are TRBV27 and TRBJ2-7; TRBD2 agrees at 7 bases. The germline V gene has CDR1 MNHEY and CDR2 SMNVEV (reference sequence). J was trimmed by 0 bases and V by 6 bases; bases with no gene match: 8. This CDR3 region has 15 residues. In DNA, the CDR3 is TGTGCCAGCAGGGGGAGCGGGGCCAGCTCCTACGAGCAGTACTTC. Its protein is CASRGSGASSYEQYF.

This clone has only one observation. The J gene is TRBJ2-7, the V gene TRBV5-1, with 7 bases identical to TRBD1. Trimming at V came to 0 bases and at J to 2 bases, leaving 8 bases not matched to a gene. Germline V gives CDR1 SGHRS, CDR2 YFSETQ. The CDR3 loop spans 16 amino acids. The CDR3 bases are TGCGCCAGCAGCTTGGGACAGGGCCTAAAAACCTACGAGCAGTACTTC. This codes for CASSLGQGLKTYEQYF. Drawing the rest from reference TRBV5-1 and TRBJ2-7, the complete variable domain is KAGVTQTPRYLIKTRGQQVTLSCSPISGHRSVSWYQQTPGQGLQFLFEYFSETQRNKGNFPGRFSGRQFSNSRSEMNVSTLELGDSALYLCASSLGQGLKTYEQYFGPGTRLTVT.

The genes are TRBV6-6 and TRBJ2-7; 8 nucleotides agree with TRBD2. The V gene end was trimmed by 2 bases and the J gene end by 3 bases; junction bases not matched to a gene: 3. Germline V gene sequence: CDR1 MNHNY, CDR2 SVGAGI (reference sequence). The length of the CDR3 is 14 residues. The CDR3 loop is CASSYRGGDYEQYF. CDR3 bases: TGTGCCAGCAGTTACCGGGGGGGGGACTACGAGCAGTACTTC.

The genes are TRBV19 and TRBJ1-5; perhaps TRBD1 as D (6 bases). Germline CDR1 LNHDA, CDR2 SQIVND (reference sequence). V dropped 4 bases and J dropped 4 bases, with 11 bases sitting between them. This CDR3 comprises 14 residues. CDR3 coding DNA: TGTGCCAGTAGTACCCGACAGGCAAATCAGCCCCAGCATTTT. Translation gives CASSTRQANQPQHF.

The rearrangement joins TRBV3-1 (or the pseudogene TRBV3-2) to TRBJ1-2; D is ambiguous. V lost 1 base and J 4 bases, leaving 7 bases between the germline ends. Per the germline V gene, CDR1 is LGHDT and CDR2 is YNNKEL (reference sequence). The CDR3 length is 13 residues. The CDR3 DNA is TGTGCCAGCAGCCAAGGTTCAGGCTATGGCTACACCTTC. This encodes CASSQGSGYGYTF.

The rearrangement joins TRBV7-2 to TRBJ1-3, with 10 bases fitting TRBD1. Per germline, CDR1 SGHTA and CDR2 FQGNSA. Trimming at V came to 1 base and at J to 5 bases, leaving 5 bases not matched to a gene. This CDR3 comprises 16 residues. CDR3 region: CASSLVPGQGRNTIYF. CDR3 coding DNA: TGTGCCAGCAGCTTAGTCCCGGGACAGGGGAGAAACACCATATATTTT.

The gene calls are TRBV27 and TRBJ2-7, with no clear D. The CDR3 totals 14 residues. Trimming cost V 7 bases and J 4 bases, with 17 bases left between them. CDR1 is MNHEY and CDR2 is SMNVEV in the germline V gene (reference sequence). CDR3 sequence reads: CASNSMGSNYEQYF. In DNA, the CDR3 is TGTGCCAGCAACTCCATGGGCAGTAATTACGAGCAGTACTTC.

The chain recombines TRBV9 with TRBJ2-1, with TRBD2 identical over 7 bases. This CDR3 has 15 residues. Germline lookup yields CDR1 SGDLS and CDR2 YYNGEE. Germline trimming cut 0 bases from V and 8 bases from J; bases unmatched to any gene: 8. CDR3 amino acids: CASSVGGWGGDEQFF. The CDR3 coding sequence is TGTGCCAGCAGCGTAGGAGGGTGGGGGGGTGATGAGCAGTTCTTC.

V is TRBV29-1 and J is TRBJ1-2, with D possibly matching TRBD1 (6 bases). The V end lost 4 bases, the J end lost 6 bases, and 12 bases lay between the germline ends. Germline CDR1 is SQVTM and CDR2 is ANQGSEA. This CDR3 has 12 residues. Here the CDR3 DNA reads TGCAGCGTTGCAGGGGCCGTCAATGGCTACACCTTC. Translated, it gives CSVAGAVNGYTF.

V is TRBV2 and J is TRBJ1-5; no definite D call. The CDR3 covers 15 residues. Trimming cost V 6 bases and J 4 bases, with 16 bases left between them. Germline CDR1 reads SNHLY; CDR2 reads FYNNEI. This CDR3 reads CASRLSTITNQPQHF. The CDR3 region has the DNA TGTGCCAGCAGGCTAAGTACTATCACTAATCAGCCCCAGCATTTT.

The chain uses TRBV18 and TRBJ2-5; D may be TRBD1 (6 bases). This CDR3 contains 14 residues. Per the germline V gene, CDR1 is KGHSH and CDR2 is LQKENI. Deletions cut 5 bases from V and 5 bases from J, with 15 bases between. The CDR3 nucleotides read TGTGCCAGCTCATATGATGGCAGGGGTGAGACCCAGTACTTC. The encoded protein is CASSYDGRGETQYF. The full variable domain, with the rest looked up from reference TRBV18 and TRBJ2-5, is NAGVMQNPRHLVRRRGQEARLRCSPMKGHSHVYWYRQLPEEGLKFMVYLQKENIIDESGMPKERFSAEFPKEGPSILRIQQVVRGDSAAYFCASSYDGRGETQYFGPGTRLLVL.

The rearrangement uses TRBV2 and TRBJ1-6; a weak D match, TRBD1 (5 bases). Trimming stripped 3 bases from V and 9 bases from J, with 12 bases between. Germline-derived CDR1 and CDR2 are SNHLY and FYNNEI. The CDR3 extends over 14 amino acids. CDR3 protein: CASSDRGVGSPLHF. The DNA for the CDR3 is TGTGCCAGCAGTGACCGGGGGGTTGGTTCACCCCTCCACTTT.

The chain recombines TRBV19 with TRBJ1-2; possibly TRBD1 for D (6 bases). V was cut by 2 bases and J by 2 bases, with 6 bases left in between. The CDR3 runs 13 residues. Germline values: CDR1 LNHDA, CDR2 SQIVND (reference sequence). CDR3 nucleotide sequence: TGTGCCAGTAGTATAACAGGGAACTATGGCTACACCTTC. This gives the protein CASSITGNYGYTF.

The chain carries TRBV19 and TRBJ2-7; 10 bases line up with TRBD2. The trim removed 5 bases at V and 3 bases at J, leaving 7 bases unmatched. CDR3 size: 15 residues. CDR1 LNHDA and CDR2 SQIVND come from the germline V gene (reference sequence). The CDR3 loop reads CASSLKLAGYYEQYF. CDR3 coding DNA: TGTGCCAGTAGTCTGAAACTAGCGGGATACTACGAGCAGTACTTC.

The chain has TRBV30 and TRBJ1-6; 10 bases map to TRBD1. The V gene's germline CDR1 is GTSNPN and CDR2 SVGIG (reference sequence). V shed 2 bases and J 10 bases; nucleotides not matched to a gene: 5. This CDR3 is 14 amino acids long. The CDR3 DNA is TGTGCCTGGAGTCCTCGACAGGGGGCATCACCCCTCCACTTT. The encoded protein is CAWSPRQGASPLHF.

CDR3 in DNA: TGTGCCAGCAGCCTGCGACAGGACCTCACCTCAAGTCATTACACTGAAGCTTTCTTT. The encoded protein is CASSLRQDLTSSHYTEAFF. This sequence joins TRBV9 and TRBJ1-1, with D possibly TRBD1 on 6 matching bases. V gave up 4 bases and J gave up 3 bases, with 28 bases separating them. Germline assignment: CDR1 SGDLS and CDR2 YYNGEE. The CDR3 loop spans 19 amino acids.

The chain is built from TRBV6-1 and TRBJ2-1; 7 bases align to TRBD1. CDR1 and CDR2 from the germline V gene are MNHNS and SASEGT. The V segment lost 0 bases and the J segment 2 bases; nucleotides outside the gene matches: 7. The CDR3 is made up of 17 amino acids. This CDR3 reads CASSEAHRGSAYNEQFF. CDR3 sequence (DNA): TGTGCCAGCAGTGAAGCACACAGGGGTTCAGCCTACAATGAGCAGTTCTTC.

V and J are TRBV3-1 (or the pseudogene TRBV3-2) and TRBJ1-1; 9 bases fit TRBD1. This CDR3 region has 15 residues. CDR1 and CDR2 from the germline V gene are LGHDT and YNNKEL (reference sequence). V dropped 2 bases and J dropped 1; count of bases not matched to a gene: 2. CDR3 sequence (DNA): TGTGCCAGCAGCCAACCGGGACAGGGGAACACTGAAGCTTTCTTT. It yields the protein CASSQPGQGNTEAFF.

This chain uses TRBV13 with TRBJ2-5; D unclear. This CDR3 is 15 amino acids long. Trimming took 2 bases from V and 4 from J, leaving 14 bases between them. Germline assignment: CDR1 PRHDT and CDR2 FYEKMQ (reference sequence). CDR3 residues: CASSLRFLDRETQYF. For the CDR3, the DNA is TGTGCCAGCAGCTTAAGGTTCCTAGACCGAGAGACCCAGTACTTC.

The chain employs TRBV12-3 or TRBV12-4 and TRBJ1-1, with D uncertain. The CDR3 runs to 12 residues. Trimming shortened V by 6 bases and J by 7 bases, and 12 bases separated the two germline ends. CDR3 amino acids: CASRRGVGEAFF. The CDR3 nucleotides read TGTGCCAGCAGGAGAGGCGTCGGTGAAGCTTTCTTT.

As concerns this clone: This same CDR3 is encoded by further DNA sequences in the sample. The chain links TRBV6-2 or TRBV6-3 to TRBJ1-2; 8 bases are shared with TRBD1. The CDR3 totals 14 residues. The J segment lost 2 bases and the V segment lost 5 bases, leaving 4 bases of the junction unmatched. CDR1 MNHEY and CDR2 SVGEGT come from the germline V gene. CDR3 protein: CASSSGTGNYGYTF. The CDR3 DNA reads as TGTGCCAGCAGTAGCGGGACAGGAAACTATGGCTACACCTTC.

The chain employs TRBV30 and TRBJ1-6; D remains ambiguous. Germline V gene lookup returns CDR1 GTSNPN and CDR2 SVGIG (reference sequence). CDR3 size: 14 residues. V lost 4 bases and J 4 bases, leaving 11 bases between the germline ends. CDR3 in DNA: TGTGCCTGGATTGCGGGATCGTATAATTCACCCCTCCACTTT. It is translated as CAWIAGSYNSPLHF.

V gene TRBV5-1 combines with J gene TRBJ1-1; a weak D match, TRBD1 (5 bases). V lost 4 bases to trimming and J lost 0 bases, with 16 bases between them. CDR3 length: 16 amino acids. Per germline, CDR1 SGHRS and CDR2 YFSETQ. CDR3 nucleotides: TGCGCCAGCAGCCCCGGGACTGGGAAAATGAACACTGAAGCTTTCTTT. It specifies CASSPGTGKMNTEAFF.

The genes are TRBV11-2 and TRBJ1-4, with unresolved D. The germline CDR1 and CDR2 sequences are SGHAT and FQNNGV. This CDR3 region has 13 residues. The germline V and J ends were trimmed by 6 bases and 7 bases, with 12 bases remaining between them. The CDR3, as DNA: TGTGCCAGCAGACATAACGCAGGTGAAAAACTGTTTTTT. Protein sequence: CASRHNAGEKLFF.

The genes are TRBV15 and TRBJ1-3; 8 bases align to TRBD1. Germline assignment: CDR1 LNHNV and CDR2 YYDKDF (reference sequence). The V gene end was trimmed by 1 base and the J gene end by 1 base; junction bases not matched to a gene: 3. The CDR3 contains 16 residues. The CDR3 spells CATSRGTGLSGNTIYF. The CDR3 DNA reads TGTGCCACCAGCAGAGGGACAGGGCTGTCTGGAAACACCATATATTTT.

In this sample, this clone turned up a few times. The chain has TRBV19 and TRBJ2-1, with 8 positions matching TRBD2. The germline V gene has CDR1 LNHDA and CDR2 SQIVND (reference sequence). V dropped 8 bases and J dropped 0; count of bases not matched to a gene: 12. CDR3 length equals 17 residues. CDR3 region: CASRISIAGSSYNEQFF. The CDR3 DNA is TGTGCCAGTCGAATCTCAATAGCGGGAAGCTCCTACAATGAGCAGTTCTTC.